One and the same sample provided the 21 T cell receptor beta chains below, sequenced in a study of blood T cell repertoires in COVID-19. Using immunoSEQ multiplex PCR, the repertoire was profiled, and TCRdb retains in-frame clones only, with some absent. The data show more than 85,000 clones, more than 70% seen once. Source material: peripheral blood. The receptors derive from a human donor in a cohort sampled during active COVID-19.

The gene calls are TRBV7-2 and TRBJ1-5, with TRBD1 matching over 7 bases. There are 16 residues in the CDR3. CDR1 is SGHTA, CDR2 FQGNSA, per germline. J lost 0 bases, V lost 4 bases, and 6 bases had no gene match. The CDR3 sequence: CASSSRTGNSNQPQHF. The CDR3 nucleotides read TGTGCCAGCAGCTCCCGGACAGGCAATAGCAATCAGCCCCAGCATTTT.

CDR3 DNA: TGTGCCAGCTCACCTTTGACAGGGACCTATGGCTACACCTTC. Protein sequence: CASSPLTGTYGYTF. This chain uses TRBV18 with TRBJ1-2, with 7 positions matching TRBD1. The germline V gene has CDR1 KGHSH and CDR2 LQKENI. V lost 3 bases, J lost 4 bases, and 5 bases stayed unmatched. The CDR3 contains 14 residues.

This chain joins TRBV14 and TRBJ1-2; TRBD1 matches 7 bases. With 4 bases clipped from V and 6 bases from J, the junction kept 5 bases outside the gene matches. CDR1 SGHDN and CDR2 FVKESK come from the germline V gene. The CDR3 runs 13 residues. The CDR3 sequence is CASSPRQGDGYTF. The CDR3 coding sequence is TGTGCCAGCAGCCCCCGACAGGGTGATGGCTACACCTTC.

The chain links TRBV19 to TRBJ2-3, with unresolved D. The V and J ends lost 0 bases and 8 bases respectively, with 9 bases between them. This CDR3 contains 13 residues. The germline V gene encodes CDR1 LNHDA and CDR2 SQIVND (reference sequence). The DNA for the CDR3 is TGTGCCAGTAGTATAGATAGTCTCGGTACGCAGTATTTT. Protein sequence: CASSIDSLGTQYF.

CDR3 bases: TGTGCCAGCAGTTCCACGAGGGCTGCCCGGGACAGCTCCTACGAGCAGTACTTC. Its protein is CASSSTRAARDSSYEQYF. The chain links TRBV28 to TRBJ2-7, with 7 nucleotides matching TRBD1. J was trimmed by 0 bases and V by 4 bases; bases with no gene match: 15. CDR3 size: 18 residues. From germline, CDR1 is MDHEN and CDR2 SYDVKM.

The chain couples TRBV19 to TRBJ1-5; no clear D. Germline lookup yields CDR1 LNHDA and CDR2 SQIVND (reference sequence). This CDR3 contains 16 residues. V lost 4 bases and J lost 0, with 13 bases in between. The CDR3 bases are TGTGCCAGTAGTACATACAGCATTTATAGCAATCAGCCCCAGCATTTT. Residues: CASSTYSIYSNQPQHF.

The chain recombines TRBV28 with TRBJ1-1; D is undetermined. V gave up 5 bases and J gave up 0 bases, with 7 bases separating them. The CDR3 loop spans 13 amino acids. CDR1 is MDHEN and CDR2 is SYDVKM in the germline V gene. CDR3 DNA: TGTGCCAGCAGTGGAGTCATGAACACTGAAGCTTTCTTT. Translated, it gives CASSGVMNTEAFF.

As regards this clone: At one boundary the junction diverges from the germline segment, which might be a read error. The CDR3 spells CASPTGTEAYEHRGAVF. The CDR3 region has the DNA TGTGCCAGTCCCACCGGGACTGAGGCCTATGAACACCGGGGAGCTGTTTTT. The chain links TRBV19 to TRBJ2-2, with TRBD2 as a possible D gene (6 bases). The length of the CDR3 is 17 residues. Germline V CDR1 and CDR2: LNHDA, SQIVND (reference sequence).

This clone was detected many times. The chain is built from TRBV5-1 and TRBJ2-3; TRBD1 agrees at 9 bases. The CDR3 totals 14 residues. Looked up from germline, CDR1 is SGHRS and CDR2 is YFSETQ. The CDR3 loop reads CGRRDRADTDTQYF. The CDR3 coding sequence is TGCGGCCGGAGGGACAGGGCGGACACAGATACGCAGTATTTT.

The chain joins TRBV5-4 to TRBJ2-1; TRBD1 agrees at 9 bases. The CDR3 extends over 13 amino acids. V was clipped by 3 bases and J by 9 bases; unmatched bases: 4. Germline lookup yields CDR1 SGHNT and CDR2 YYREEE (reference sequence). The CDR3 DNA reads as TGTGCCAGCAGCTCACAGGGGGCTGGTGAGCAGTTCTTC. Protein: CASSSQGAGEQFF.

This sequence joins TRBV6-2 or TRBV6-3 and TRBJ2-7, with 10 positions matching TRBD2. The V segment lost 5 bases and the J segment 2 bases; nucleotides outside the gene matches: 3. The CDR3 spans 14 residues. Germline V gives CDR1 MNHEY, CDR2 SVGEGT. The CDR3: CASSSGGATYEQYF. CDR3 in DNA: TGTGCCAGCAGTAGCGGGGGGGCCACCTACGAGCAGTACTTC.

The V gene is TRBV30, the J gene TRBJ2-7, with no clear D. Germline assignment: CDR1 GTSNPN and CDR2 SVGIG (reference sequence). Trimming stripped 0 bases from V and 6 bases from J, with 9 bases between. The CDR3 length is 12 residues. This CDR3 is CAWSVQWSEQYF. As DNA, the CDR3 is TGTGCCTGGAGTGTACAGTGGTCCGAGCAGTACTTC. Combining the CDR3 with reference TRBV30 and TRBJ2-7 gives the whole variable domain SQTIHQWPATLVQPVGSPLSLECTVEGTSNPNLYWYRQAAGRGLQLLFYSVGIGQISSEVPQNLSASRPQDRQFILSSKKLLLSDSGFYLCAWSVQWSEQYFGPGTRLTVT.

As for this clone: Other DNA sequences from this sample encode an identical CDR3 as well. V and J are TRBV28 and TRBJ2-7; D is ambiguous. The CDR3 spans 11 residues. Looked up from germline, CDR1 is MDHEN and CDR2 is SYDVKM. Trimming removed 3 bases at V and 4 bases at J, with 4 bases between. CDR3 sequence: CASSLRYEQYF. The CDR3 nucleotides read TGTGCCAGCAGTTTGCGGTACGAGCAGTACTTC.

The rearrangement uses TRBV15 and TRBJ2-1, with 16 bases aligning to TRBD2. V was pared by 0 bases and J by 7 bases, with 6 bases of the junction left unmatched. The CDR3 is 18 residues long. Germline lookup yields CDR1 LNHNV and CDR2 YYDKDF (reference sequence). The CDR3 region is CATSRDLGLAGGWNEQFF. CDR3 sequence (DNA): TGTGCCACCAGCAGAGATCTGGGACTAGCGGGGGGGTGGAATGAGCAGTTCTTC.

This chain uses TRBV7-9 with TRBJ2-2; D remains unclear. Per the germline V gene, CDR1 is SEHNR and CDR2 is FQNEAQ (reference sequence). The CDR3 length is 12 residues. With 4 bases removed from V and 4 bases from J, the gap between germline ends came to 4 bases. The CDR3 DNA reads TGTGCCAGCAGCTCTAGCACCGGGGAGCTGTTTTTT. Its translation is CASSSSTGELFF.

The CDR3 spells CASSQTGNSGNTIYF. For the CDR3, the DNA is TGTGCCAGCAGCCAGACAGGGAACTCTGGAAACACCATATATTTT. The V call is TRBV7-3, the J call TRBJ1-3, with 7 bases identical to TRBD1. This CDR3 spans 15 amino acids. Germline V gives CDR1 SGHTA, CDR2 FQGTGA. V gave up 5 bases and J gave up 0 bases; unmatched junction bases: 4. The full variable domain, in which reference TRBV7-3 and TRBJ1-3 provide the parts outside the CDR3, is GAGVSQTPSNKVTEKGKYVELRCDPISGHTALYWYRQSLGQGPEFLIYFQGTGAADDSGLPNDRFFAVRPEGSVSTLKIQRTERGDSAVYLCASSQTGNSGNTIYFGEGSWLTVV.

The rearrangement uses TRBV7-2 and TRBJ2-7; D might be TRBD1 (5 bases). The V end was cut by 0 bases, the J end by 6 bases, with 15 bases between. The CDR3 spans 15 residues. Germline V gives CDR1 SGHTA, CDR2 FQGNSA. The CDR3 sequence: CASSLAAAGLGEQYF. In DNA, the CDR3 is TGTGCCAGCAGCTTAGCGGCGGCAGGGTTGGGCGAGCAGTACTTC.

The chain uses TRBV30 and TRBJ1-2; perhaps TRBD1 as D (6 bases). The germline V and J ends were trimmed by 2 bases and 8 bases, with 18 bases remaining between them. The length of the CDR3 is 14 residues. The germline gives CDR1 GTSNPN, CDR2 SVGIG (reference sequence). The CDR3 protein is CAWSTPGQFWGYTF. The CDR3 bases are TGTGCCTGGAGTACCCCAGGACAGTTTTGGGGCTACACCTTC.

V gene TRBV5-4 combines with J gene TRBJ2-1; perhaps TRBD2 as D (6 bases). The CDR3 spans 16 residues. The V and J ends lost 4 bases and 4 bases respectively, with 18 bases between them. Germline V gene lookup returns CDR1 SGHNT and CDR2 YYREEE (reference sequence). CDR3 residues: CASSGGTAGGYNEQFF. CDR3 DNA: TGTGCCAGCAGCGGCGGGACCGCTGGCGGGTACAATGAGCAGTTCTTC.

The chain carries TRBV27 and TRBJ2-2; D may be TRBD1 (5 bases). Looked up from germline, CDR1 is MNHEY and CDR2 is SMNVEV (reference sequence). The V and J ends lost 6 bases and 7 bases respectively, with 18 bases between them. The CDR3 has 15 residues. The CDR3 coding sequence is TGTGCCAGCAGGCCTGGCGCCAGGGTGGTCGGGGAGCTGTTTTTT. This gives the protein CASRPGARVVGELFF.

The rearrangement links TRBV28 to TRBJ1-3, with D hard to call. The CDR3 extends over 14 amino acids. The ends were cut back, 3 bases at V and 0 bases at J, with 6 bases in the middle. CDR1 is MDHEN, CDR2 SYDVKM, per germline. The CDR3 reads CASSFPSSGNTIYF. Written as DNA, the CDR3 is TGTGCCAGCAGTTTCCCTAGCTCTGGAAACACCATATATTTT.